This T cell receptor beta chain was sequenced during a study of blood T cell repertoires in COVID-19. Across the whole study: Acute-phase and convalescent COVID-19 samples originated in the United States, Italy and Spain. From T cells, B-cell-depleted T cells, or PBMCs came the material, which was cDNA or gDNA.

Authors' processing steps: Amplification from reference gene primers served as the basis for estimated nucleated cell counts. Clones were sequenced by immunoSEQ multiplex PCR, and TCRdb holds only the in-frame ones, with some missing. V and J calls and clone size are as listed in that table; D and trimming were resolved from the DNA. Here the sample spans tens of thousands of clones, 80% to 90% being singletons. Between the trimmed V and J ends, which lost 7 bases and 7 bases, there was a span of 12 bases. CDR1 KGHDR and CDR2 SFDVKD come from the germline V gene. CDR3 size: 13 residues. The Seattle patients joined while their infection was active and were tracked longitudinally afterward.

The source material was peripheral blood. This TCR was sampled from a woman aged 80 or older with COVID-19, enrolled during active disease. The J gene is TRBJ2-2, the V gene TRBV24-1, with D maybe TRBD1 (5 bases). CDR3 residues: CATSLGVIGELFF. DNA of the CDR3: TGTGCCACCAGCTTAGGGGTTATCGGGGAGCTGTTTTTT.